These 4 T cell receptor beta chains originate from one sample sequenced in a study of blood T cell repertoires in COVID-19. The data were produced by immunoSEQ multiplex PCR, yet TCRdb's version contains in-frame clones alone and is incomplete. The table shows 84,000 or so clones, with around 80% occurring only once. Sequenced material: peripheral blood. The receptor source for this set is a man older than 75 with active or convalescent COVID-19.

The rearrangement joins TRBV4-1 to TRBJ2-7; TRBD2 aligns across 9 bases. The germline CDR1 and CDR2 sequences are MGHRA and YSYEKL. V shed 4 bases, J shed 1 base, and the junction held 2 bases outside the gene matches. The CDR3 spans 14 residues. The CDR3 sequence: CASSRAGGSYEQYF. Written as DNA, the CDR3 is TGCGCCAGCAGCCGGGCGGGAGGGTCCTACGAGCAGTACTTC.

The chain combines TRBV10-3 with TRBJ1-2; TRBD1 agrees at 9 bases. With V trimmed by 10 bases and J by 9 bases, 12 bases remained unmatched. The CDR3 sequence is 13 residues long. Germline V CDR1 and CDR2: ENHRY, SYGVKD. The CDR3 bases are TGTGCCAGCATGGAACAGGGGGCCGAAAGCTACACCTTC. Translated, it gives CASMEQGAESYTF.

V and J are TRBV11-1 and TRBJ2-7, with D perhaps TRBD2 (5 bases). Germline V lookup: CDR1 SGHAT, CDR2 FQDESV (reference sequence). The CDR3 extends over 14 amino acids. The V and J ends lost 3 bases and 1 base respectively, with 10 bases between them. The CDR3 DNA is TGTGCCAGCAGCTTGGGAGCGATGTCCTACGAGCAGTACTTC. Its translation is CASSLGAMSYEQYF.

The chain combines TRBV28 with TRBJ1-1; 7 bases are a match to TRBD1. J was trimmed by 4 bases and V by 8 bases; bases with no gene match: 13. Germline V gives CDR1 MDHEN, CDR2 SYDVKM. The CDR3 is 15 amino acids. The CDR3 is CASVGTRGPGTEAFF. CDR3 nucleotides: TGTGCCAGCGTTGGGACGAGGGGGCCGGGCACTGAAGCTTTCTTT. Supplemented by reference TRBV28 and TRBJ1-1, the full variable domain reads DVKVTQSSRYLVKRTGEKVFLECVQDMDHENMFWYRQDPGLGLRLIYFSYDVKMKEKGDIPEGYSVSREKKERFSLILESASTNQTSMYLCASVGTRGPGTEAFFGQGTRLTVV.